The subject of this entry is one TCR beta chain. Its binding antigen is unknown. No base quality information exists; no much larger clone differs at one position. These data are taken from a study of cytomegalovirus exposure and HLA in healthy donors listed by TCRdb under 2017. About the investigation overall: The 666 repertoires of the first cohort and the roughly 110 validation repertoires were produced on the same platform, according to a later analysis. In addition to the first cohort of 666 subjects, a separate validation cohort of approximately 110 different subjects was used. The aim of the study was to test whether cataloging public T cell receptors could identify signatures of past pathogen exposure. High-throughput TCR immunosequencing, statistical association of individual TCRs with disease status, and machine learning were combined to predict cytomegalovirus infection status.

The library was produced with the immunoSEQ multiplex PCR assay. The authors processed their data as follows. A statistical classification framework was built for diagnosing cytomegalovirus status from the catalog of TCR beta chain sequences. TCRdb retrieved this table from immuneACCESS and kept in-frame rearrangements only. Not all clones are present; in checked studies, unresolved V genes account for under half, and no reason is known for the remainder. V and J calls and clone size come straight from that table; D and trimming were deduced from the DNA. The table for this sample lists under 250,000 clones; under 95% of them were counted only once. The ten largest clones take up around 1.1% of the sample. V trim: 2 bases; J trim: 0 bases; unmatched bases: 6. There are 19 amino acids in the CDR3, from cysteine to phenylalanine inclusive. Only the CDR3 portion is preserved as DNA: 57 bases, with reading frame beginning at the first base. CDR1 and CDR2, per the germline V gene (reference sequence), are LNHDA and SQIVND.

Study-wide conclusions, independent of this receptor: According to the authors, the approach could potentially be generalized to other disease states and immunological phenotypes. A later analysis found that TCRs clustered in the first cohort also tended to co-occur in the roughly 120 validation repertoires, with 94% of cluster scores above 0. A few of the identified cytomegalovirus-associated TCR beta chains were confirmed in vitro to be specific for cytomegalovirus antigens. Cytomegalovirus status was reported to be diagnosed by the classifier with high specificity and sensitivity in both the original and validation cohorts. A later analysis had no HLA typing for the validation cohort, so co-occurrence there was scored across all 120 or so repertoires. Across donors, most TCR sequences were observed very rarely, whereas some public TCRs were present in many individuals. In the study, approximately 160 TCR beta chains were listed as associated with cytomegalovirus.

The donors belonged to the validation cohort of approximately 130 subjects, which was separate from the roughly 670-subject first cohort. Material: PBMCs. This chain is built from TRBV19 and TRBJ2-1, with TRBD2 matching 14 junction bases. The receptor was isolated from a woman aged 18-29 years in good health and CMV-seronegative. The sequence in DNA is TGTGCCAGTAGTATAACGACTAGCGGGAGGGTGAGCTCCTACAATGAGCAGTTCTTC. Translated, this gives CASSITTSGRVSSYNEQFF. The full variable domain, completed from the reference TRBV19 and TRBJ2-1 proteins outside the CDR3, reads DGGITQSPKYLFRKEGQNVTLSCEQNLNHDAMYWYRQDPGQGLRLIYYSQIVNDFQKGDIAEGYSVSREKKESFPLTVTSAQKNPTAFYLCASSITTSGRVSSYNEQFFGPGTRLTVL.